The 5 T cell receptor beta chains below were found in one sample sequenced in a study of cytomegalovirus exposure and HLA in healthy donors. It was with 60 Vbeta and 13 Jbeta primers that the PCR ran. The assay was immunoSEQ multiplex PCR, and TCRdb's table has in-frame clones only and misses some. This table holds approximately 140,000 clones, more than 75% found once. The sample consisted of PBMCs. The receptors here all came from a female donor in good health and CMV-seronegative.

This chain joins TRBV19 and TRBJ1-1, with 8 positions matching TRBD1. Trimming cost V 7 bases and J 5 bases; bases outside gene matches: 6. Germline V gene data show CDR1 as LNHDA and CDR2 as SQIVND (reference sequence). The CDR3 covers 13 residues. In DNA form, the CDR3 reads TGTGCCAGTACGTACAGGGGGAGGACTGAAGCTTTCTTT. This translates into CASTYRGRTEAFF. The entire variable domain, with the rest obtained from reference TRBV19 and TRBJ1-1, is as follows: DGGITQSPKYLFRKEGQNVTLSCEQNLNHDAMYWYRQDPGQGLRLIYYSQIVNDFQKGDIAEGYSVSREKKESFPLTVTSAQKNPTAFYLCASTYRGRTEAFFGQGTRLTVV.

The chain joins TRBV7-2 to TRBJ2-1, with 7 bases fitting TRBD2. The length of the CDR3 is 17 residues. The V and J ends lost 5 bases and 9 bases, in that order; junction bases with no gene match: 19. Per the germline V gene, CDR1 is SGHTA and CDR2 is FQGNSA. The CDR3 nucleotides read TGTGCCAGCAGCCCACGATCGGGACTACCCCTTTCGGGTGAGCAGTTCTTC. Translation gives CASSPRSGLPLSGEQFF. The full variable domain, in which reference TRBV7-2 and TRBJ2-1 provide the parts outside the CDR3, is GAGVSQSPSNKVTEKGKDVELRCDPISGHTALYWYRQSLGQGLEFLIYFQGNSAPDKSGLPSDRFSAERTGGSVSTLTIQRTQQEDSAVYLCASSPRSGLPLSGEQFFGPGTRLTVL.

The chain carries TRBV27 and TRBJ2-3; unclear D gene. This CDR3 contains 15 residues. CDR1 and CDR2 (germline): MNHEY, SMNVEV (reference sequence). The V end lost 5 bases, the J end lost 2 bases, and 14 bases lay between the germline ends. CDR3: CASSQQRGVTDTQYF. The DNA of the CDR3 is TGTGCCAGCAGTCAACAACGAGGAGTCACAGATACGCAGTATTTT.

The rearrangement links TRBV9 to TRBJ2-7; 8 bases are shared with TRBD2. V shed 0 bases and J 3 bases; nucleotides not matched to a gene: 5. The CDR3 contains 15 residues. Per the germline V gene, CDR1 is SGDLS and CDR2 is YYNGEE. The CDR3 DNA is TGTGCCAGCAGCGTAGAACCGGGAGGGCACTACGAGCAGTACTTC. It specifies CASSVEPGGHYEQYF.

The chain carries TRBV6-1 and TRBJ1-2; D gene unclear. This CDR3 spans 14 amino acids. The germline V and J ends were trimmed by 10 bases and 0 bases, with 15 bases remaining between them. Germline V gene sequence: CDR1 MNHNS, CDR2 SASEGT. The CDR3 region has the DNA TGTGCCATCCAACCTCGAGGCGCTAACTATGGCTACACCTTC. It is translated as CAIQPRGANYGYTF.